A single sample is the source of the 27 T cell receptor beta chains below, sequenced in a study of blood T cell repertoires in COVID-19. Clones were read by immunoSEQ multiplex PCR, and TCRdb kept only the in-frame ones, dropping some. This table holds about 71,000 clones, around 83% found once. The sample consisted of peripheral blood. Receptors originate from a man aged 30-40 years with COVID-19, enrolled during active disease.

The chain has TRBV24-1 and TRBJ1-2, with 7 positions matching TRBD1. CDR3 size: 14 residues. V lost 4 bases, J lost 3 bases, and 4 bases stayed unmatched. Germline V gives CDR1 KGHDR, CDR2 SFDVKD. As DNA, the CDR3 is TGTGCCACCAGTGAAGCCGACAGGGACTATGGCTACACCTTC. This gives the protein CATSEADRDYGYTF.

V is TRBV6-4 and J is TRBJ2-6; a weak D match, TRBD1 (6 bases). Trimming removed 0 bases from V and 3 bases from J, with 9 bases in between. CDR3 length: 16 amino acids. Germline V gene lookup returns CDR1 MRHNA and CDR2 SNTAGT. The DNA of the CDR3 is TGTGCCAGCAGTGACTCGGGGGCAGGTGGGGCCAACGTCCTGACTTTC. It specifies CASSDSGAGGANVLTF.

The chain is built from TRBV2 and TRBJ1-2; 9 bases match TRBD1. This CDR3 region has 15 residues. Per the germline V gene, CDR1 is SNHLY and CDR2 is FYNNEI. V dropped 7 bases and J dropped 4; count of bases not matched to a gene: 10. CDR3 coding DNA: TGTGCCAGCAACCGGTTCGCGGGACAGGGCTATGGCTACACCTTC. Translated, it gives CASNRFAGQGYGYTF.

This chain connects TRBV5-1 to TRBJ2-7, with D possibly being TRBD2 (6 bases). Trimming removed 1 base at V and 3 bases at J, with 8 bases between. The CDR3 covers 13 residues. The germline V gene has CDR1 SGHRS and CDR2 YFSETQ. CDR3 bases: TGCGCCAGCAGCTTGCCTAGCGACTACGAGCAGTACTTC. It translates to CASSLPSDYEQYF.

Written as DNA, the CDR3 is TGTGCCAGCAGTTACACCGGGACAGCCCGCTATGGCTACACCTTC. Protein: CASSYTGTARYGYTF. V gene TRBV27 combines with J gene TRBJ1-2; 7 bases are a match to TRBD1. The CDR3 has 15 amino acids. Trimming took 4 bases from V and 4 from J; bases not matched to a gene: 9. Germline loops: CDR1 MNHEY, CDR2 SMNVEV (reference sequence).

The rearrangement links TRBV7-6 to TRBJ2-2; D possibly corresponds to TRBD1 (7 bases). Germline CDR1 is SGHVS and CDR2 is FNYEAQ. The length of the CDR3 is 16 residues. V shed 7 bases and J shed 2 bases, with 17 bases lying between them. The CDR3 sequence is CASTPRQGLNTGELFF. Written as DNA, the CDR3 is TGTGCCAGCACCCCGCGACAGGGACTTAACACCGGGGAGCTGTTTTTT.

The chain carries TRBV7-2 and TRBJ1-2; D may be TRBD1 (6 bases). Trimming left V 5 bases short and J 4 bases short, with 17 bases between. Germline V gives CDR1 SGHTA, CDR2 FQGNSA. CDR3 length: 15 residues. This chain's CDR3 is CASSASAQGSYGYTF. The CDR3, as DNA: TGTGCCAGCAGCGCATCCGCACAGGGTTCCTATGGCTACACCTTC.

This sequence joins TRBV28 and TRBJ1-5; D call uncertain. V was trimmed by 8 bases and J by 1 base, leaving 12 bases between them. Germline V gene lookup returns CDR1 MDHEN and CDR2 SYDVKM. This CDR3 is built from 14 residues. CDR3 bases: TGTGCCAGCGCCCCCGGGGAGAGCAATCAGCCCCAGCATTTT. This encodes CASAPGESNQPQHF.

This chain joins TRBV27 and TRBJ1-5, with D possibly TRBD1 on 5 matching bases. V lost 5 bases to trimming and J lost 4 bases, with 12 bases between them. CDR1 and CDR2 from the germline V gene are MNHEY and SMNVEV (reference sequence). The CDR3 is 14 amino acids. Written as DNA, the CDR3 is TGTGCCAGCAGTCGACCTGGGGGGAATCAGCCCCAGCATTTT. Amino acid sequence: CASSRPGGNQPQHF.

The chain is built from TRBV30 and TRBJ1-1; D is uncertain. This CDR3 comprises 13 residues. Per the germline V gene, CDR1 is GTSNPN and CDR2 is SVGIG (reference sequence). V dropped 4 bases and J dropped 1 base, with 10 bases sitting between them. The CDR3 DNA reads as TGTGCCTGGACCAAAGCAGGGAACACTGAAGCTTTCTTT. Protein: CAWTKAGNTEAFF.

The chain couples TRBV2 to TRBJ1-6, with 9 bases that match TRBD1. The germline V gene encodes CDR1 SNHLY and CDR2 FYNNEI. Losses at the gene ends were 8 bases for V and 9 bases for J; bases not matched to a gene: 8. The CDR3 loop spans 14 amino acids. CDR3 in amino acids: CASHPTDRGSPLHF. The DNA for the CDR3 is TGTGCCAGCCACCCCACGGACAGGGGTTCACCCCTCCACTTT.

V and J are TRBV2 and TRBJ2-5, with TRBD1 as a possible D gene (8 bases). Trimming stripped 6 bases from V and 5 bases from J, with 19 bases between. CDR3 length equals 15 residues. Germline CDR1 reads SNHLY; CDR2 reads FYNNEI. The CDR3 coding sequence is TGTGCCAGCAGAGCGGGACAGGAGGTTCGGGAGACCCAGTACTTC. Residues: CASRAGQEVRETQYF.

The genes are TRBV4-3 and TRBJ2-7; the D gene is possibly TRBD1 (6 bases). This CDR3 comprises 17 residues. Germline CDR1 reads LGHNA; CDR2 reads YSLEER. V gave up 0 bases and J gave up 2 bases, with 17 bases separating them. CDR3: CASSQDSRDNTPYEQYF. The CDR3 DNA reads TGCGCCAGCAGCCAAGATAGCCGGGACAATACTCCCTACGAGCAGTACTTC.

The chain carries TRBV7-8 and TRBJ2-7; 10 bases match TRBD1. Losses at the gene ends were 8 bases for V and 5 bases for J; bases not matched to a gene: 6. CDR3 length: 13 residues. Germline-derived CDR1 and CDR2 are SGHVS and FQNEAQ. The CDR3 coding sequence is TGTGCCAGCTCCCGGACAGGGGGAAACGAGCAGTACTTC. It encodes CASSRTGGNEQYF.

The genes are TRBV28 and TRBJ2-7; a weak D match, TRBD1 (5 bases). V dropped 7 bases and J dropped 1 base, with 14 bases sitting between them. The CDR3 is 14 residues long. Germline CDR1 MDHEN, CDR2 SYDVKM. CDR3 nucleotides: TGTGCCAGCATAGAAACAGGATCTTCCTACGAGCAGTACTTC. This sequence encodes CASIETGSSYEQYF.

The chain is built from TRBV30 and TRBJ2-7, with 10 bases aligning to TRBD2. The CDR3 consists of 15 residues. The ends lost 0 bases at V and 2 bases at J; junction bases unmatched: 4. In germline, CDR1 is GTSNPN, CDR2 SVGIG (reference sequence). As DNA, the CDR3 is TGTGCCTGGAGTGTAGGACTAGCGGTGGCCTACGAGCAGTACTTC. This codes for CAWSVGLAVAYEQYF.

The gene calls are TRBV28 and TRBJ1-3; 8 bases line up with TRBD1. This CDR3 spans 16 amino acids. V shed 3 bases, J shed 3 bases, and the junction held 7 bases outside the gene matches. In germline, CDR1 is MDHEN, CDR2 SYDVKM. CDR3 in DNA: TGTGCCAGCAGTTTGTACGGGACAGGACTTGGAAACACCATATATTTT. Protein: CASSLYGTGLGNTIYF.

The rearrangement joins TRBV30 to TRBJ1-6; D is unclear. This CDR3 comprises 15 residues. Germline CDR1 reads GTSNPN; CDR2 reads SVGIG (reference sequence). Deletions cut 4 bases from V and 9 bases from J, with 19 bases between. CDR3 amino acids: CAWINTSVVPSPLHF. The CDR3 DNA reads TGTGCCTGGATCAATACTTCGGTCGTGCCTTCACCCCTCCACTTT.

The V gene is TRBV6-1, the J gene TRBJ1-1; TRBD1 is a possible D gene (5 bases). Trimming shortened V by 2 bases and J by 4 bases, and 11 bases separated the two germline ends. This CDR3 comprises 14 residues. Germline assignment: CDR1 MNHNS and CDR2 SASEGT. The CDR3 bases are TGTGCCAGCAGTGAACGGGGGAGGAGCACTGAAGCTTTCTTT. Protein product: CASSERGRSTEAFF.

As DNA, the CDR3 is TGTGCCAGCAGCGGGGGGTCACGGAATCAGCCCCAGCATTTT. It translates to CASSGGSRNQPQHF. The chain recombines TRBV11-2 with TRBJ1-5; maybe TRBD1 (5 bases). Trimming stripped 5 bases from V and 4 bases from J, with 12 bases between. CDR1 is SGHAT, CDR2 FQNNGV, per germline. The CDR3 contains 14 residues.

V and J are TRBV7-9 and TRBJ2-7; D uncertain. CDR3 size: 14 residues. The germline CDR1 and CDR2 sequences are SEHNR and FQNEAQ (reference sequence). V was pared by 1 base and J by 6 bases, with 13 bases between. CDR3 protein: CASSLVAGPSEQYF. For the CDR3, the DNA is TGTGCCAGCAGCTTAGTCGCAGGCCCAAGCGAGCAGTACTTC.

This clone has a handful of counts. J is TRBJ1-1 and V is TRBV15, with 8 bases that match TRBD1. The germline V gene encodes CDR1 LNHNV and CDR2 YYDKDF (reference sequence). The CDR3 covers 15 residues. V lost 2 bases to trimming and J lost 4 bases; unmatched junction nucleotides: 6. The chain's CDR3 is CATSRNTGGTTEAFF. CDR3 nucleotides: TGTGCCACCAGCAGAAACACAGGGGGTACCACTGAAGCTTTCTTT.

The CDR3: CATSELGGRDTGELFF. CDR3 nucleotide sequence: TGTGCCACCAGTGAGTTGGGCGGGAGGGACACCGGGGAGCTGTTTTTT. The V call is TRBV24-1, the J call TRBJ2-2, with TRBD2 matching over 9 bases. V lost 4 bases to trimming and J lost 3 bases; unmatched junction nucleotides: 5. The CDR3 runs 16 residues. The germline V gene encodes CDR1 KGHDR and CDR2 SFDVKD.

The V call is TRBV11-3, the J call TRBJ2-3; D gene uncertain. Germline lookup yields CDR1 SGHNT and CDR2 YENEEA. The V end was cut by 0 bases, the J end by 3 bases, with 4 bases between. This CDR3 region has 13 residues. This chain's CDR3 is CASSLDQTDTQYF. The CDR3 DNA sequence: TGTGCCAGCAGCTTAGATCAAACAGATACGCAGTATTTT.

This clone is labeled large. CDR3 protein: CASSSQDWGEQYF. The CDR3 DNA reads TGTGCCAGCAGTTCACAGGATTGGGGCGAGCAGTACTTC. The chain has TRBV28 and TRBJ2-7, with a weak D call TRBD1 (5 bases). Germline lookup yields CDR1 MDHEN and CDR2 SYDVKM. The ends were cut back, 4 bases at V and 6 bases at J, with 13 bases in the middle. The CDR3 is made up of 13 amino acids.

The chain has TRBV6-1 and TRBJ1-2; 8 bases line up with TRBD1. CDR3 length: 15 amino acids. V was pared by 0 bases and J by 5 bases, with 5 bases of the junction left unmatched. In germline, CDR1 is MNHNS, CDR2 SASEGT. CDR3 in amino acids: CASSEATGDVYGYTF. In DNA, the CDR3 is TGTGCCAGCAGTGAAGCGACAGGGGATGTATATGGCTACACCTTC.

The V call is TRBV2, the J call TRBJ1-1, with TRBD1 matching over 7 bases. This CDR3 comprises 14 residues. J lost 3 bases, V lost 7 bases, and 8 bases had no gene match. From germline, CDR1 is SNHLY and CDR2 FYNNEI. CDR3 sequence: CASTEGGAYTEAFF. CDR3 DNA sequence: TGTGCCAGCACCGAAGGGGGCGCTTACACTGAAGCTTTCTTT.